These 5 T cell receptor beta chains came from one sample sequenced in a study of T cell repertoires in cytomegalovirus infection. MiXCR was run by TCRdb on the reads, yielding one entry per CDR3 protein. The repertoire holds roughly 230,000 distinct CDR3 sequences, about 17% seen once, with around 43% in the top ten. The material sequenced was CD8+ T cells from PBMCs. The origin of the receptors is a human donor in good health (CMV status not recorded). Some clones in this sample may be carry-over from other donors' samples.

This clonotype was counted a few times. The chain recombines TRBV4-3 with TRBJ2-7, with 7 bases identical to TRBD1. Trimming at V came to 1 base and at J to 2 bases, leaving 11 bases not matched to a gene. The V gene's germline CDR1 is LGHNA and CDR2 YSLEER. The CDR3 spans 17 residues. CDR3 in amino acids: CASSQAFSRDSAYEQYF. CDR3 DNA: TGCGCCAGCAGCCAAGCTTTTTCACGGGACAGCGCCTACGAGCAGTACTTC.

The chain has TRBV11-1 and TRBJ2-5; TRBD1 might be the D (6 bases). The V end was cut by 6 bases, the J end by 1 base, with 9 bases between. Germline CDR1 and CDR2: SGHAT and FQDESV (reference sequence). The CDR3 has 13 amino acids. The CDR3 DNA sequence: TGTGCCAGCAGGGGGGCAATCCAAGAGACCCAGTACTTC. This encodes CASRGAIQETQYF.

In its sample, this clonotype was seen a few times. The chain uses TRBV20-1 and TRBJ1-3; D is ambiguous. Germline V CDR1 and CDR2: DFQATT, SNEGSKA (reference sequence). The CDR3 totals 13 residues. V lost 0 bases and J lost 4, with 7 bases in between. The CDR3 region has the DNA TGCAGTGCTAGAGATCTGGACGGAAACACCATATATTTT. Its translation is CSARDLDGNTIYF.

This clonotype was detected many times. The chain couples TRBV6-1 to TRBJ1-5; D is unresolved. Germline V CDR1 and CDR2: MNHNS, SASEGT. The length of the CDR3 is 15 residues. V was clipped by 3 bases and J by 1 base, with 10 bases between them. The CDR3 protein is CASSDSVESNQPQHF. CDR3 nucleotides: TGTGCCAGCAGTGATTCTGTGGAGAGCAATCAGCCCCAGCATTTT.

This clonotype was observed a handful of times. The rearrangement joins TRBV28 to TRBJ1-5; no definite D call. V was cut by 3 bases and J by 1 base, with 13 bases left in between. Germline loops: CDR1 MDHEN, CDR2 SYDVKM. The CDR3 is made up of 16 amino acids. CDR3 DNA: TGTGCCAGCAGTTTCGTCGGAGTTGTGAGCAATCAGCCCCAGCATTTT. It is translated as CASSFVGVVSNQPQHF. Based on the CDR3 plus reference TRBV28 and TRBJ1-5, the full variable domain is DVKVTQSSRYLVKRTGEKVFLECVQDMDHENMFWYRQDPGLGLRLIYFSYDVKMKEKGDIPEGYSVSREKKERFSLILESASTNQTSMYLCASSFVGVVSNQPQHFGDGTRLSIL.